The sequence of this T cell receptor (beta chain) was determined in a study of T-cell memory formation after mild COVID-19. Study details: Among the donors, TCR clusters were largely specific to each donor.

This clonotype was found a few times. Its antigen is currently unknown. Researchers used 5'RACE with constant-segment primers to make TCR alpha and TCR beta cDNA libraries that carry sample barcodes and UMIs. Each CDR3 protein is one row after TCRdb ran MiXCR on the 5' RACE reads. The data contain under 450,000 distinct CDR3 sequences, roughly 19% of them singletons. The study, taken as a whole, reports: Clones that contracted from day 15 to 85 were balanced CD4/CD8, while later expanders leaned CD4+. The appearance of some responding clones in pre-infection memory suggested that cross-reactive memory joined.

CDR1 and CDR2 from the germline V gene are SEHNR and FQNEAQ (reference sequence). V was cut by 5 bases and J by 8 bases, with 20 bases left in between. The CDR3 loop spans 15 amino acids. The sequence came from a man younger than 35 who had mild COVID-19 (a few samples of this study predate the infection). Cell type and time point are not known. This sequence joins TRBV7-9 and TRBJ2-3, with D perhaps TRBD1 (6 bases). The specimen was PBMCs or a T cell subset sorted from them (not recorded which). The CDR3 is CASSRDRRKMITQYF. As DNA, the CDR3 is TGTGCCAGCAGCCGCGACAGGAGGAAGATGATTACGCAGTATTTT.